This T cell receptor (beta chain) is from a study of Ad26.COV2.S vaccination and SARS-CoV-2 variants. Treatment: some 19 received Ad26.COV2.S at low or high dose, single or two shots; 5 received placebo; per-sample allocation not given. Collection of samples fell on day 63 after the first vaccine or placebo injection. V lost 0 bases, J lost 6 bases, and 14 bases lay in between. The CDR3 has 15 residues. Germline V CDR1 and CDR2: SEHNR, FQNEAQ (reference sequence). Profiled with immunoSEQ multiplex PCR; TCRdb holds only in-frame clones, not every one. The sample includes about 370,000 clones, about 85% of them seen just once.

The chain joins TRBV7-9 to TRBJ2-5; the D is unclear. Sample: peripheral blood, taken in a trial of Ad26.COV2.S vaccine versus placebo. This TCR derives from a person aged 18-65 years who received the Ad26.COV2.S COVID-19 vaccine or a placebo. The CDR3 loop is CASSLAYLDGKTQYF. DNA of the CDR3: TGTGCCAGCAGCTTAGCATACCTAGATGGGAAGACCCAGTACTTC.